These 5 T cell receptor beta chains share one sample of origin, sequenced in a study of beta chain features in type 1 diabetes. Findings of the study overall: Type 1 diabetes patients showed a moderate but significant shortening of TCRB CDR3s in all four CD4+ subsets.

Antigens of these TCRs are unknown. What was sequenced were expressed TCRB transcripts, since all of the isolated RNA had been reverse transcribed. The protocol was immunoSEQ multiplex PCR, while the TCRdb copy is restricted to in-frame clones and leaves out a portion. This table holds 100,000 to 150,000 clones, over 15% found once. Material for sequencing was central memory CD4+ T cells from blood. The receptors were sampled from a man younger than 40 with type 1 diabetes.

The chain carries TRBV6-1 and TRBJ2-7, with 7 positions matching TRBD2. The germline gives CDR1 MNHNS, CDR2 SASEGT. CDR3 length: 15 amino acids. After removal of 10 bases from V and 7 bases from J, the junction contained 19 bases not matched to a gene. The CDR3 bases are TGTGCCACGAATTCCGGGACTACCAGAATCCGGGAGCAGTACTTC. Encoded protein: CATNSGTTRIREQYF.

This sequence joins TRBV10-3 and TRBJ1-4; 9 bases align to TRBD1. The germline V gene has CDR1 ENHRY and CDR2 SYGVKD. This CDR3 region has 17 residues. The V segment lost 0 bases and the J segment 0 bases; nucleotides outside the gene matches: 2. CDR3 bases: TGTGCCATCAGTGAGTCGGACAGGGGATCAACTAATGAAAAACTGTTTTTT. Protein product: CAISESDRGSTNEKLFF.

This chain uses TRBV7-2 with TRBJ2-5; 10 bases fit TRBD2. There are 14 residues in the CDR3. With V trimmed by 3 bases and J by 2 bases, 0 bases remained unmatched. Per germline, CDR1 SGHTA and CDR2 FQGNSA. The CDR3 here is CASSFSGGQETQYF. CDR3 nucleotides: TGTGCCAGCAGCTTTAGCGGGGGGCAAGAGACCCAGTACTTC.

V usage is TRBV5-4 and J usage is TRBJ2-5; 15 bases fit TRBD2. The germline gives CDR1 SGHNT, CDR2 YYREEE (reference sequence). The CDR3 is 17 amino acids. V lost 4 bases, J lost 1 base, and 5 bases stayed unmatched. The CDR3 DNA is TGTGCCAGCAGCACGAGGACTAGCGGGGGGGCCCAAGAGACCCAGTACTTC. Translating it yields CASSTRTSGGAQETQYF.

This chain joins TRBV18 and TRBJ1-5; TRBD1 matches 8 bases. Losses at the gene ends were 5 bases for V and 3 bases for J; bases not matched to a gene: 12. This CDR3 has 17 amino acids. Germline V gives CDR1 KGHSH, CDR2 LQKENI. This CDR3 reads CASSGTGMGKNNQPQHF. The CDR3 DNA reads TGTGCCAGCTCAGGGACAGGAATGGGGAAGAACAATCAGCCCCAGCATTTT.